This entry describes one T cell receptor beta chain. Trimming removed 10 bases from V and 2 bases from J, with 15 bases in between. There are 13 residues in the CDR3. Germline V gene lookup returns CDR1 MDHEN and CDR2 SYDVKM. The sample comes from a study of cytomegalovirus exposure and HLA in healthy donors. PCR involved 60 Vbeta and 13 Jbeta primers. Produced via immunoSEQ multiplex PCR; TCRdb's table is partial and in-frame only. The repertoire consists of some 200,000 clones, with over 60% occurring once and the leading ten covering roughly 0.6%. This sequence joins TRBV28 and TRBJ2-7; D unclear. This receptor was identified in a man between 18 and 29 years old in good health and CMV-seronegative. Specimen: PBMCs. CDR3 sequence (DNA): TGTGCCATCTCTCCGGGTTCCGCCTACGAGCAGTACTTC. This gives the protein CAISPGSAYEQYF.